This TCR beta chain derives from a study of blood T cell repertoires in COVID-19. Study at large: Italy, Spain and the United States were the sources of the convalescent and acute COVID-19 samples.

The CDR3 has 15 residues. Germline CDR1 is SGDLS and CDR2 is YYNGEE. The V end lost 3 bases, the J end lost 0 bases, and 7 bases lay between the germline ends. As originally analysed: How many nucleated cells were present was estimated from reference gene primer amplification. The data were produced by immunoSEQ multiplex PCR, yet TCRdb's version contains in-frame clones alone and is incomplete. Clone size and the V and J calls come from that table; the DNA yielded D and trimming. The sample shows about 140,000 clones, about 80% of them seen only once. The chain uses TRBV9 and TRBJ2-6, with a possible D match to TRBD2 (5 bases). The origin of this receptor is a woman aged 60-70 years with acute or convalescent COVID-19. Sequenced material: peripheral blood. This chain's CDR3 is CASSARDSGANVLTF. The CDR3 DNA reads TGTGCCAGCAGCGCTCGGGACTCTGGGGCCAACGTCCTGACTTTC.